This T cell receptor (beta chain) comes out of a study of blood T cell repertoires in COVID-19. Study details: Samples came from the United States, Italy and Spain, spanning acute and convalescent COVID-19. The cDNA or gDNA used as material had been derived from T cells, B-cell-depleted T cells, or PBMCs.

As processed by the authors: Estimation of nucleated cell counts relied on the amplification of reference gene primers. The data were produced by immunoSEQ multiplex PCR, yet TCRdb's version contains in-frame clones alone and is incomplete. V, J and clone size reflect that table, while D and trimming were determined from the DNA. The data show 70,000 to 80,000 clones, roughly 86% seen once. V was shortened by 8 bases and J by 2 bases, with 6 bases between the two germline ends. The CDR3 consists of 11 residues. CDR1 and CDR2 from the germline V gene are SEHNR and FQNEAQ (reference sequence). The clonotype was recovered from an older woman with acute or convalescent COVID-19. The gene calls are TRBV7-9 and TRBJ2-5; D is perhaps TRBD2 (5 bases). The sequencing input was peripheral blood. CDR3: CASQRQETQYF. The CDR3 bases are TGTGCCAGCCAGCGGCAAGAGACCCAGTACTTC.